The T cell receptor (beta chain) under discussion was sequenced for a study of glioma-infiltrating T cells. The overall study: Presurgical dexamethasone in glioma patients lasted six or fewer days. Target coverage was about 4.5- to 10-fold for roughly one million blood T cells.

Turning to this clonotype: Its specificity is unknown. The final CDR3 position lacks the conserved phenylalanine or tryptophan, pointing to a likely read error.

CDR1 is DFQATT, CDR2 SNEGSKA, per germline (reference sequence). The CDR3 has 12 residues. The iRepertoire nested amplicon-rescue multiplex PCR amplified TCR alpha and beta CDR3s from RNA. TCRdb ran MiXCR on the multiplex PCR reads and lists one entry per CDR3 protein. The sample holds 300,000 to 400,000 distinct CDR3 sequences, around 45% seen once. Study conclusions and caveats: Patients with low tissue-blood divergence carried a signature set of shared blood CDR3 motifs. Tissue and blood shared very few CDR3 sequences.

Sequenced: glioma tissue, nonneoplastic brain tissue, or PBMCs (not recorded which). The source is a human donor with low-grade glioma or glioblastoma, undergoing nonglioma brain surgery, or in good health (not recorded which). This chain uses TRBV20-1 with TRBJ1-5; the D is unclear. The chain's CDR3 is CSARDGNRPQHL. In DNA, the CDR3 is TGCAGTGCTAGGGACGGGAATCGGCCCCAGCATCTT.